This TCR beta chain appears in the sequencing data of a study of T cells in localized non-small cell lung cancer. Findings of the study overall: Higher adjacent-lung clonality was associated with shorter survival. Adjacent lung had a median roughly 50 of the 100 largest tumor clones. A single tumor region was sequenced, leaving heterogeneity possible. Measurement of T cell clonality placed uninvolved adjacent lung highest, above the level in tumor.

Method: immunoSEQ multiplex PCR; TCRdb's copy keeps in-frame clones and lacks some. The table has around 140,000 clones, roughly 90% seen once. Regarding this clone: Its antigen is unidentified.

The CDR3 totals 18 residues. Per germline, CDR1 KGHSH and CDR2 LQKENI. Trimming left V 2 bases short and J 2 bases short, with 21 bases between. The TCR originated in a female donor older than 55 with stage I lung adenocarcinoma. The rearrangement links TRBV18 to TRBJ2-5, with D possibly TRBD1 on 5 matching bases. Source: peripheral blood, taken before any cancer treatment. In DNA form, the CDR3 reads TGTGCCAGCTCACCAATGCCCCCGTTCCAGGGAATACAAGAGACCCAGTACTTC. This encodes CASSPMPPFQGIQETQYF.